This entry describes one TCR beta chain. Distinct nucleotide sequences in the sample also encode this CDR3. The data were taken from a study of shared clonotypes between healthy human individuals. Among the unsorted PBMC samples, replicate PCRs used approximately 320 ng DNA, 25,000 to 30,000 T cell genomes. Clones were read by immunoSEQ multiplex PCR, and TCRdb kept only the in-frame ones, dropping some. This table holds fewer than 600,000 clones, over 60% found once. The sequencing sample was made of PBMCs. The sequence came from a woman aged 35 to 49 in good health. Some clones in this sample may be carry-over from other donors' samples.

In DNA, the CDR3 is TGTGCCAGCTCCGGACAGGGCTACGAGCAGTACTTC. Translated, it gives CASSGQGYEQYF. J is TRBJ2-7 and V is TRBV9; TRBD1 aligns across 8 bases. From germline, CDR1 is SGDLS and CDR2 YYNGEE. The CDR3 sequence is 12 residues long. The trim removed 7 bases at V and 3 bases at J, leaving 3 bases unmatched.